The clone carrying this TCR beta chain was recorded a few times. The antigen remains unidentified. This entry belongs to a study of cytomegalovirus exposure and HLA in healthy donors. Study overall: Of all 400 or so donors who were genotyped, roughly 81% belonged to the Caucasian-associated ancestry cluster. Findings and caveats of the study: Many donors carried some public TCRs, although rarity characterized most TCR sequences. The study designated 150 to 200 TCR beta chains cytomegalovirus-associated.

Both 60 Vbeta primers and 13 Jbeta primers went into the PCR. This table comes from immunoSEQ multiplex PCR, and its TCRdb copy is limited to in-frame clones, with some not included. The repertoire consists of 120,000 or so clones, with around three quarters occurring once and the leading ten covering roughly 2%. Sequenced: PBMCs. The sequence was obtained from a man younger than 35 in good health and CMV-seronegative.

The CDR3 is CASSTTGSRQPQHF. DNA for the CDR3: TGTGCCAGTAGTACGACAGGGAGTAGGCAGCCCCAGCATTTT. V and J are TRBV19 and TRBJ1-5, with 7 bases identical to TRBD1. CDR1 and CDR2 from the germline V gene are LNHDA and SQIVND (reference sequence). With 4 bases clipped from V and 7 bases from J, the junction kept 7 bases outside the gene matches. This CDR3 is built from 14 residues.